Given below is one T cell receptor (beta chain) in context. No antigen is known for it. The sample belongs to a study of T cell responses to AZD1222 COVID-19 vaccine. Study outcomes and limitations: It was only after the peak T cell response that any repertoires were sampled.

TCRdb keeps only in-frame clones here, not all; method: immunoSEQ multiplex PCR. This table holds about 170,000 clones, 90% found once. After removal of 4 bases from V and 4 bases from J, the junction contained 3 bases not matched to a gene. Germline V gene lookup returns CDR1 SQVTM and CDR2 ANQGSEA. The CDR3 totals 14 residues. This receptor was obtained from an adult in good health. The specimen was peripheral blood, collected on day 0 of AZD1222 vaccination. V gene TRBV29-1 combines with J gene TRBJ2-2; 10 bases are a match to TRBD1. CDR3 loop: CSVGTGGVTGELFF. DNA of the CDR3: TGCAGCGTTGGGACAGGGGGTGTCACCGGGGAGCTGTTTTTT.